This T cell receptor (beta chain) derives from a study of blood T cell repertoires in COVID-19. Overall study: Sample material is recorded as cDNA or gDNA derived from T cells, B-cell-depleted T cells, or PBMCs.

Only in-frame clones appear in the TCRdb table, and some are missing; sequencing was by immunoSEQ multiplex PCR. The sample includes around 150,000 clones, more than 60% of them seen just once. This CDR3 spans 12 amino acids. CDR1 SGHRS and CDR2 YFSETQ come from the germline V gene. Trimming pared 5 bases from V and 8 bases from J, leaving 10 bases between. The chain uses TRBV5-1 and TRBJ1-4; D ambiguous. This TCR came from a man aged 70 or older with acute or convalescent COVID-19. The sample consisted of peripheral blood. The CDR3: CASRAESEKLFF. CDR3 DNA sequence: TGCGCCAGCAGGGCCGAATCCGAAAAACTGTTTTTT.